One TCR beta chain is described in this entry. The data stem from a study of PD-1 blockade in classical Hodgkin lymphoma. The ends lost 6 bases at V and 7 bases at J; junction bases unmatched: 8. The CDR3 runs 13 residues. Germline V gene lookup returns CDR1 MDHEN and CDR2 SYDVKM. Brentuximab vedotin exposure varied among the patients, all of whom had relapsed after autologous stem cell transplantation. Assay used: immunoSEQ multiplex PCR; TCRdb lists only in-frame clones, some missing. The sample lists 90,000 to 95,000 clones, about 91% seen once, with about 10% in the top ten. This TCR was recovered from a human donor with classical Hodgkin lymphoma. This chain connects TRBV28 to TRBJ1-2; TRBD1 matches at 7 bases. Specimen: peripheral blood mononuclear cells (PBMCs), collected before the second cycle of nivolumab. DNA of the CDR3: TGTGCCAGCAGACACAACAGGGGTGGTGGCTACACCTTC. Amino acids: CASRHNRGGGYTF.